These T cell receptor beta chains were read from a single sample in a study of Ad26.COV2.S vaccination and SARS-CoV-2 variants. The data were produced by immunoSEQ multiplex PCR, yet TCRdb's version contains in-frame clones alone and is incomplete. The profile shows 400,000 to 500,000 clones, approximately 89% of them singletons. Material: peripheral blood, obtained in a trial of Ad26.COV2.S vaccine versus placebo. Receptor source: a person aged 18 to 65 who received the Ad26.COV2.S COVID-19 vaccine or a placebo. CDR3s include the opening cysteine and the closing phenylalanine or tryptophan. The D gene is left open where the match is weak. Expanded clones are given a class, and other clones once, few, many or no size at all.

TRBJ1-1 | TRBV11-2 | - | - | CASSLTTSEAFF | TGTGCCAGCAGCTTAACTACGTCTGAAGCTTTCTTT
TRBJ2-2 | TRBV5-4 | - | - | CASSPSTGSASNTGELFF | TGTGCCAGCAGCCCTTCAACCGGTTCCGCCTCGAACACCGGGGAGCTGTTTTTT
TRBJ1-4 | TRBV18 | - | TRBD1 | CASSRDRGYEKLFF | TGTGCCAGCTCCCGGGACAGGGGTTATGAAAAACTGTTTTTT
TRBJ2-7 | TRBV11-1 | - | TRBD1 | CASSRDRVYEQYF | TGTGCCAGCAGCAGGGACAGAGTCTACGAGCAGTACTTC
TRBJ2-3 | TRBV11-2 | - | - | CASSRLGVPSTDTQYF | TGTGCCAGCAGCCGTCTGGGGGTCCCTAGCACAGATACGCAGTATTTT
TRBJ2-5 | TRBV5-1 | - | - | CASSFYGSGETQYF | TGCGCCAGCAGCTTTTACGGGAGCGGTGAGACCCAGTACTTC
TRBJ1-3 | TRBV4-2 | - | - | CASSQRPGGAGGNTIYF | TGTGCCAGCAGCCAAAGGCCGGGGGGCGCGGGGGGAAACACCATATATTTT
TRBJ1-1 | TRBV5-6 | - | - | CASSSRLFQGEAFF | TGTGCCAGCAGCTCGAGGCTTTTCCAGGGTGAAGCTTTCTTT
TRBJ2-3 | TRBV18 | - | - | CASSPLADPTDTQYF | TGTGCCAGCTCACCACTAGCGGACCCCACAGATACGCAGTATTTT
TRBJ2-2 | TRBV25-1 | - | - | CASSDEVFRGLFF | TGTGCCAGCAGTGATGAGGTCTTCCGGGGGCTGTTTTTT
TRBJ1-1 | TRBV11-2 | - | - | CASSSPGPRPEAFF | TGTGCCAGCAGCTCACCGGGACCTCGCCCTGAAGCTTTCTTT
TRBJ1-4 | TRBV7-9 | - | - | CASSPAGLTNEKLFF | TGTGCCAGCAGCCCAGCCGGCCTGACTAATGAAAAACTGTTTTTT
TRBJ1-3 | TRBV3-1/TRBV3-2 | - | - | CASSQVEASLYF | TGTGCCAGCAGCCAGGTGGAGGCCTCCCTATATTTT
TRBJ2-1 | TRBV18 | - | - | CASSPQGFSYNEQFF | TGTGCCAGCTCACCCCAGGGTTTCTCCTACAATGAGCAGTTCTTC
TRBJ1-2 | TRBV20-1 | once | - | CSARDGIGYTF | TGCAGTGCTAGAGACGGGATTGGCTACACCTTC
TRBJ2-5 | TRBV5-1 | - | TRBD1 | CASSSPDRVETQYF | TGCGCCAGCAGCTCCCCTGACAGGGTAGAGACCCAGTACTTC
TRBJ1-5 | TRBV28 | - | - | CASRSGLFNQPQHF | TGTGCCAGCAGGTCCGGGCTGTTTAATCAGCCCCAGCATTTT
TRBJ1-1 | TRBV18 | - | - | CASSPPGRGENTEAFF | TGTGCCAGCTCACCCCCGGGCAGGGGCGAGAACACTGAAGCTTTCTTT
TRBJ2-1 | TRBV9 | - | TRBD2 | CASSVTSGDYNEQFF | TGTGCCAGCAGCGTGACTAGCGGAGATTACAATGAGCAGTTCTTC
TRBJ1-2 | TRBV9 | - | - | CASSLNRNGGYTF | TGTGCCAGCAGCTTGAACAGGAATGGTGGCTACACCTTC
TRBJ2-5 | TRBV5-1 | - | TRBD2 | CASSLEAGKETQYF | TGCGCCAGCAGCTTAGAAGCGGGGAAAGAGACCCAGTACTTC
TRBJ2-1 | TRBV27 | - | - | CASSATGSSYNEQFF | TGTGCCAGCAGTGCCACAGGGTCTTCTTACAATGAGCAGTTCTTC
TRBJ1-4 | TRBV28 | once | - | CASLQGNEKLFF | TGTGCCAGCCTCCAGGGTAATGAAAAACTGTTTTTT
TRBJ2-1 | TRBV24-1 | once | - | CATSDSGTRSYNEQFF | TGTGCCACCAGTGACTCCGGGACGCGCTCCTACAATGAGCAGTTCTTC
TRBJ1-2 | TRBV6-5 | - | - | CASTATNYGYTF | TGTGCCAGCACCGCAACTAACTATGGCTACACCTTC
TRBJ1-1 | TRBV2 | - | - | CASKVGNTEAFF | TGTGCCAGCAAGGTGGGGAACACTGAAGCTTTCTTT
TRBJ2-2 | TRBV18 | - | - | CASSPIGELFF | TGTGCCAGCTCACCAATCGGGGAGCTGTTTTTT
TRBJ2-7 | TRBV10-3 | - | TRBD1 | CAIRTGGSEQYF | TGTGCCATACGGACAGGGGGCAGCGAGCAGTACTTC
TRBJ1-6 | TRBV6-5 | - | - | CASSYGLPSNSPLHF | TGTGCCAGCAGTTATGGCCTGCCCAGTAATTCACCCCTCCACTTT
TRBJ1-1 | TRBV5-1 | - | - | CASSLVGGSTEAFF | TGCGCCAGCAGCTTGGTCGGGGGGAGCACTGAAGCTTTCTTT
TRBJ2-1 | TRBV5-4 | - | TRBD2 | CASSLWNSGSDEQFF | TGTGCCAGCAGCTTATGGAATAGCGGGAGCGATGAGCAGTTCTTC
TRBJ1-3 | TRBV5-6 | - | - | CASSWNLISGNTIYF | TGTGCCAGCAGCTGGAACCTGATCTCTGGAAACACCATATATTTT
TRBJ2-4 | TRBV12-5 | - | TRBD2 | CAPPREVASKNIQYF | TGTGCTCCCCCCCGGGAGGTCGCATCCAAAAACATTCAGTACTTC
TRBJ1-1 | TRBV6-2/TRBV6-3 | - | - | CASSQPPTLEAFF | TGTGCCAGCAGCCAACCCCCAACCCTGGAAGCTTTCTTT
TRBJ2-3 | TRBV11-2 | - | - | CASSLARGTAQYF | TGTGCCAGCAGCTTAGCCCGGGGGACAGCGCAGTATTTT
TRBJ1-1 | TRBV6-5 | - | - | CASRGGFEAFF | TGTGCCAGCAGAGGGGGTTTTGAAGCTTTCTTT
TRBJ2-5 | TRBV5-6 | once | - | CASSLLASVETQYF | TGTGCCAGCAGCTTGCTGGCTAGCGTGGAGACCCAGTACTTC
TRBJ2-6 | TRBV24-1 | - | - | CATSDYRAGANVLTF | TGTGCCACCAGTGATTACAGGGCTGGGGCCAACGTCCTGACTTTC
TRBJ2-3 | TRBV4-2 | - | - | CASSLRPGASTDTQYF | TGTGCCAGCAGCCTCCGGCCGGGAGCGAGCACAGATACGCAGTATTTT
TRBJ1-6 | TRBV7-2 | - | TRBD1 | CASSLRDRGRRNSPLHF | TGTGCCAGCAGCCTCCGGGACAGGGGGAGGCGAAATTCACCCCTCCACTTT
TRBJ1-1 | TRBV9 | once | - | CASSISGNTEAFF | TGTGCCAGCAGCATATCCGGGAACACTGAAGCTTTCTTT
TRBJ2-7 | TRBV19 | - | - | CASSTQPSSHEQYF | TGTGCCAGTAGTACTCAGCCCTCTAGCCACGAGCAGTACTTC
TRBJ2-7 | TRBV5-1 | - | - | CASSFSLDGTYEQYF | TGCGCCAGCAGCTTCAGCCTGGACGGAACCTACGAGCAGTACTTC
TRBJ1-1 | TRBV11-3 | - | - | CASSLGGGDTVNTEAFF | TGTGCCAGCAGCTTAGGCGGGGGGGACACCGTGAACACTGAAGCTTTCTTT
TRBJ1-1 | TRBV5-5 | - | TRBD1 | CASSHPPGTGNTEAFF | TGTGCCAGCAGCCACCCACCCGGGACAGGCAATACTGAAGCTTTCTTT
TRBJ2-1 | TRBV4-1 | - | - | CASSQRHIPLGSDHSYNEQFF | TGCGCCAGCAGCCAGAGACATATACCCCTGGGGTCCGACCATAGTTACAATGAGCAGTTCTTC